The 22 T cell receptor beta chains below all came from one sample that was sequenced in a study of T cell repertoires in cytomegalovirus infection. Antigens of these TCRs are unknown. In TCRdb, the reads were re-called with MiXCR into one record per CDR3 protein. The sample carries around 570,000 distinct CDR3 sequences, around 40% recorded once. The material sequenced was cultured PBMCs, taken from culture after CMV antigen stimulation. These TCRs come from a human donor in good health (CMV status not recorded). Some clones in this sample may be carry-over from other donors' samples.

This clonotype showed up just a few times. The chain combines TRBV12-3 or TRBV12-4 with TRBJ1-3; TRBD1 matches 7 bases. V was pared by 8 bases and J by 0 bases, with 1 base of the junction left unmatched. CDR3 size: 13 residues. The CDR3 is CASQGDSGNTIYF. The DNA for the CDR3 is TGTGCCAGCCAGGGGGACTCTGGAAACACCATATATTTT.

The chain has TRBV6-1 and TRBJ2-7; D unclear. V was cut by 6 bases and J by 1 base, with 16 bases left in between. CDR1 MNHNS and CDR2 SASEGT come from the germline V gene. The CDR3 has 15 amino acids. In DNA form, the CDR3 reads TGTGCCAGCAGCTCTTTGGGAATATTTTCCTACGAGCAGTACTTC. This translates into CASSSLGIFSYEQYF.

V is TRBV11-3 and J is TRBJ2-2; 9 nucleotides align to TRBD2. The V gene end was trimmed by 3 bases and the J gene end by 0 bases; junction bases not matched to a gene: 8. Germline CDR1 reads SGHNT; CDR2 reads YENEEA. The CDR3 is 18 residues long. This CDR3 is CASSLGLAGPTNTGELFF. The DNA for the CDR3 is TGTGCCAGCAGCTTGGGTCTAGCGGGGCCTACGAACACCGGGGAGCTGTTTTTT.

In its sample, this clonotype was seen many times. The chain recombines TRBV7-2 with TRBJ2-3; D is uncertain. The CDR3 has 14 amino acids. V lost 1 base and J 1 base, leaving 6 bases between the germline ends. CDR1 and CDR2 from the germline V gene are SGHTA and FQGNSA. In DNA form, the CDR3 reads TGTGCCAGCAGCTTAGTTAAGGGCACAGATACGCAGTATTTT. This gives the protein CASSLVKGTDTQYF.

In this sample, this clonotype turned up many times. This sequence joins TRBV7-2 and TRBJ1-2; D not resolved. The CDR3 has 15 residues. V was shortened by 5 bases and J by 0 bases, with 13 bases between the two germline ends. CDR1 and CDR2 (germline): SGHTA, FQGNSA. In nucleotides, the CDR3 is TGTGCCAGCAGCCGCCTAGCCCGGACTAACTATGGCTACACCTTC. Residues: CASSRLARTNYGYTF.

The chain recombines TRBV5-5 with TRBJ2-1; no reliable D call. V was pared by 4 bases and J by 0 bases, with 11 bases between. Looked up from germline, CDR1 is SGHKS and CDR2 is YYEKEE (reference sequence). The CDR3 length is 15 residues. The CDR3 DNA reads TGTGCCAGCAGCGAGGACGGTGGCTCCTACAATGAGCAGTTCTTC. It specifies CASSEDGGSYNEQFF.

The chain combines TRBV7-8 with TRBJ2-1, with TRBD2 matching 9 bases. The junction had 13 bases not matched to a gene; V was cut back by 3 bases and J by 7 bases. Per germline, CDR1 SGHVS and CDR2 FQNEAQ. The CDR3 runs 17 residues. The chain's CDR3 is CASSFPGGGGRWNEQFF. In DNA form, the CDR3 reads TGTGCCAGCAGCTTCCCCGGCGGGGGGGGCCGTTGGAATGAGCAGTTCTTC. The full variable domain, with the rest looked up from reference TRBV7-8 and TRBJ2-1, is GAGVSQSPRYKVAKRGQDVALRCDPISGHVSLFWYQQALGQGPEFLTYFQNEAQLDKSGLPSDRFFAERPEGSVSTLKIQRTQQEDSAVYLCASSFPGGGGRWNEQFFGPGTRLTVL.

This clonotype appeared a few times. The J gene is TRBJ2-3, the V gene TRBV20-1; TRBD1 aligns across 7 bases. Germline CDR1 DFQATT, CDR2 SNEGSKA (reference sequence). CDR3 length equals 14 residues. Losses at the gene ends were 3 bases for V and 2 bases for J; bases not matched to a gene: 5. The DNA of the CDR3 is TGCAGTGCTAGCGAGGGGGCAGCCACAGATACGCAGTATTTT. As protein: CSASEGAATDTQYF.

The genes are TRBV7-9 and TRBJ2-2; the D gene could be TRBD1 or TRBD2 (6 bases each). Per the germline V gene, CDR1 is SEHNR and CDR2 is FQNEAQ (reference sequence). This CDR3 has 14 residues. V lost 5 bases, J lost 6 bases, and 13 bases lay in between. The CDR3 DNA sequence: TGTGCCAGCAGCACCTCCCGGGGGCCCGGGGAGCTGTTTTTT. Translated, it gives CASSTSRGPGELFF.

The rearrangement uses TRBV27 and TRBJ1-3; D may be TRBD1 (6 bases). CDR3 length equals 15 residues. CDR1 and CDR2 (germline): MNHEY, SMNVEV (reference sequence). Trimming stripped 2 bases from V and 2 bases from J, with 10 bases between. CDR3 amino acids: CASSLAGTTGNTIYF. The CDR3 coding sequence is TGTGCCAGCAGTTTAGCCGGGACAACTGGAAACACCATATATTTT.

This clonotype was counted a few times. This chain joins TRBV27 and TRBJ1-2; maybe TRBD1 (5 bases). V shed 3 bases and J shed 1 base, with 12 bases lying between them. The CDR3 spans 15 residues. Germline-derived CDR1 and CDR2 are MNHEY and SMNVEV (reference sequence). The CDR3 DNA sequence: TGTGCCAGCAGTTTGGGACCGAATATTAACTATGGCTACACCTTC. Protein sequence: CASSLGPNINYGYTF.

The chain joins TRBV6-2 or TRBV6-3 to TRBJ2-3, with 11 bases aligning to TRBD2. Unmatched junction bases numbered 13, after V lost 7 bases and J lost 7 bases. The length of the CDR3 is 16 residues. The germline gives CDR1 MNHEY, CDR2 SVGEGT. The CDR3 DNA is TGTGCCAGCAACGTACTAGCGGGAGATTACACGAATACGCAGTATTTT. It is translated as CASNVLAGDYTNTQYF.

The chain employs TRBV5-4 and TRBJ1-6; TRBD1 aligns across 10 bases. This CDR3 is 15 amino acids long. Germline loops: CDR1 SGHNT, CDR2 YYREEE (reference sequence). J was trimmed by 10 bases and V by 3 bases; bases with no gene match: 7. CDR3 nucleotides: TGTGCCAGCAGCTCAGGGACAGGGGTTGGGTCACCCCTCCACTTT. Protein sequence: CASSSGTGVGSPLHF.

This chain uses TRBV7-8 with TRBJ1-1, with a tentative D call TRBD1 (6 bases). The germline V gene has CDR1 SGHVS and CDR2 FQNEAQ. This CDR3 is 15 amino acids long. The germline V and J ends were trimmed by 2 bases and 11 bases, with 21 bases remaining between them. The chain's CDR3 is CASSLFGGMGGGAFF. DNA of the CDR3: TGTGCCAGCAGCTTATTTGGGGGGATGGGGGGCGGTGCTTTCTTT. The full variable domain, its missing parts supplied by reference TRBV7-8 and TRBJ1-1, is GAGVSQSPRYKVAKRGQDVALRCDPISGHVSLFWYQQALGQGPEFLTYFQNEAQLDKSGLPSDRFFAERPEGSVSTLKIQRTQQEDSAVYLCASSLFGGMGGGAFFGQGTRLTVV.

CDR3 coding DNA: TGTGCCAGCAGCCCGGCTGCGAACACCGGGGAGCTGTTTTTT. Protein: CASSPAANTGELFF. This chain uses TRBV7-6 with TRBJ2-2; D not certain. V lost 5 bases and J lost 0, with 7 bases in between. The CDR3 has 14 residues. Germline V gives CDR1 SGHVS, CDR2 FNYEAQ.

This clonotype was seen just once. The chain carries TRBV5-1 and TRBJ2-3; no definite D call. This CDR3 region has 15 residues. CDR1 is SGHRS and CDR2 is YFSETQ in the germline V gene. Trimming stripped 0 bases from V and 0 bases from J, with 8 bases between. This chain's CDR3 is CASSLDSSSTDTQYF. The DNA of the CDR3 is TGCGCCAGCAGCTTGGACAGTTCTAGCACAGATACGCAGTATTTT.

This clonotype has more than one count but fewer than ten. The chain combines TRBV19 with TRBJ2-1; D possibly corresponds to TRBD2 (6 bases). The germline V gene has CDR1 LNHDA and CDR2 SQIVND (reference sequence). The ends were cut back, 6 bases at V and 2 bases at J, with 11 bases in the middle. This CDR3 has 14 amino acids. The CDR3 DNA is TGTGCCAGTAGGCGGGGTCTTGCCTACAATGAGCAGTTCTTC. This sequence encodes CASRRGLAYNEQFF.

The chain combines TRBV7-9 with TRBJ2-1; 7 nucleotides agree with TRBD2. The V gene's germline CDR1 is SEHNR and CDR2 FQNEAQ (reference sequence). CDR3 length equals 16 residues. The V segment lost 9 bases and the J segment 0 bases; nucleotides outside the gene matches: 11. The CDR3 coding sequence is TGTGCCAGGCACACCGTGGGGACTATCTCCTACAATGAGCAGTTCTTC. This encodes CARHTVGTISYNEQFF. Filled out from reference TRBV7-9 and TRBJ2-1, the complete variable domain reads DTGVSQNPRHKITKRGQNVTFRCDPISEHNRLYWYRQTLGQGPEFLTYFQNEAQLEKSRLLSDRFSAERPKGSFSTLEIQRTEQGDSAMYLCARHTVGTISYNEQFFGPGTRLTVL.

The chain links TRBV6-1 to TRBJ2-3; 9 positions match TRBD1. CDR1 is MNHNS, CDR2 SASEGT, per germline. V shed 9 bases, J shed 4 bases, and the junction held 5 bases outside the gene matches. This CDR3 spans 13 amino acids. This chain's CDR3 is CASRTGAADTQYF. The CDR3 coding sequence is TGTGCCAGTCGGACAGGGGCGGCAGATACGCAGTATTTT.

The CDR3 DNA reads as TGCAGTGCTAGTGCCAGGGTTTGGGGAGAGACCCAGTACTTC. Amino acids: CSASARVWGETQYF. This sequence joins TRBV20-1 and TRBJ2-5; the D gene is possibly TRBD1 (5 bases). The CDR3 is 14 amino acids. Deletions cut 3 bases from V and 4 bases from J, with 15 bases between. The germline V gene encodes CDR1 DFQATT and CDR2 SNEGSKA (reference sequence).

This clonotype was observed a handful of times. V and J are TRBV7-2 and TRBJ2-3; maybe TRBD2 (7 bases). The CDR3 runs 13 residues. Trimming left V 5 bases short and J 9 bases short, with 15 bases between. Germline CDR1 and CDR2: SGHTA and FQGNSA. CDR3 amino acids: CASSPGGRGTQYF. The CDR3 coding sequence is TGTGCCAGCAGCCCCGGGGGGAGGGGGACGCAGTATTTT.

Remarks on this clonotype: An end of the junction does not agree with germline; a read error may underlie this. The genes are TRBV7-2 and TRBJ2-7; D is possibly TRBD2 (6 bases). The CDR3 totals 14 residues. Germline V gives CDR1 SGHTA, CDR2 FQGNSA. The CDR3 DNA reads TGTGCCTGCAGCTTAGAGGCGGGGAACTACGAGCAGTACTTC. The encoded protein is CACSLEAGNYEQYF.